Listed below are T cell receptor beta chains from one sample, sequenced in a study of blood T cell repertoires in COVID-19. Assay used: immunoSEQ multiplex PCR; TCRdb lists only in-frame clones, some missing. The sample gives 120,000 to 150,000 clones, over 75% of which show up once; roughly 8% is in the top ten. Specimen: peripheral blood. These receptors all stem from a woman aged 55-69 years with COVID-19, enrolled during active disease. Both conserved end residues are part of each CDR3. A D gene is named only where the DNA matches it firmly. Clone size is stated in some rows and not others, as once, few, many or a class when expanded.

clone_size: -; j_call: TRBJ2-7; d_call: TRBD1; v_call: TRBV28; cdr3_aa: CASSLALYRGYEQYF; cdr3_nt: TGTGCCAGCAGTTTAGCCTTATACAGGGGCTACGAGCAGTACTTC
clone_size: -; j_call: TRBJ1-1; d_call: TRBD1; v_call: TRBV7-8; cdr3_aa: CASSLTGVGTEAFF; cdr3_nt: TGTGCCAGCAGCCTAACAGGGGTTGGCACTGAAGCTTTCTTT
clone_size: -; j_call: TRBJ1-3; d_call: -; v_call: TRBV4-1; cdr3_aa: CASSQVPAISGNTIYF; cdr3_nt: TGCGCCAGCAGCCAAGTTCCAGCGATATCTGGAAACACCATATATTTT
clone_size: -; j_call: TRBJ1-2; d_call: -; v_call: TRBV7-2; cdr3_aa: CASSLPFWRTLLYGYTF; cdr3_nt: TGTGCCAGCAGCTTACCCTTCTGGAGAACACTGCTCTATGGCTACACCTTC
clone_size: -; j_call: TRBJ1-1; d_call: -; v_call: TRBV5-4; cdr3_aa: CASSATGEAFF; cdr3_nt: TGTGCCAGCAGCGCTACAGGGGAAGCTTTCTTT
clone_size: -; j_call: TRBJ1-1; d_call: -; v_call: TRBV12-5; cdr3_aa: CASGYGTEAFF; cdr3_nt: TGTGCTAGTGGTTATGGGACAGAAGCTTTCTTT
clone_size: once; j_call: TRBJ2-2; d_call: -; v_call: TRBV5-6; cdr3_aa: CASSPDYSNTGELFF; cdr3_nt: TGTGCCAGCAGCCCCGACTACTCGAACACCGGGGAGCTGTTTTTT
clone_size: -; j_call: TRBJ2-3; d_call: TRBD1; v_call: TRBV4-2; cdr3_aa: CASSQANGQGTDTQYF; cdr3_nt: TGTGCCAGCAGCCAGGCAAACGGACAGGGCACAGATACGCAGTATTTT
clone_size: -; j_call: TRBJ2-5; d_call: TRBD2; v_call: TRBV11-2; cdr3_aa: CASSFELRGDQETQYF; cdr3_nt: TGTGCCAGCAGCTTCGAATTGCGGGGGGATCAAGAGACCCAGTACTTC
clone_size: -; j_call: TRBJ2-5; d_call: -; v_call: TRBV7-9; cdr3_aa: CASSLARSLETQYF; cdr3_nt: TGTGCCAGCAGCTTAGCGCGTTCATTAGAGACCCAGTACTTC
clone_size: -; j_call: TRBJ2-5; d_call: TRBD2; v_call: TRBV2; cdr3_aa: CASSVGLAETQYF; cdr3_nt: TGTGCCAGCAGTGTCGGACTAGCGGAGACCCAGTACTTC
clone_size: once; j_call: TRBJ1-6; d_call: -; v_call: TRBV6-6; cdr3_aa: CASSYALDRADSPLHF; cdr3_nt: TGTGCCAGCAGTTACGCCCTTGACAGAGCCGACTCACCCCTCCACTTT
clone_size: once; j_call: TRBJ2-7; d_call: -; v_call: TRBV14; cdr3_aa: CASSRSQFDYEQYF; cdr3_nt: TGTGCCAGCAGCCGGAGTCAATTCGACTACGAGCAGTACTTC
clone_size: -; j_call: TRBJ1-1; d_call: -; v_call: TRBV7-3; cdr3_aa: CASSLKGHPRNTEAFF; cdr3_nt: TGTGCCAGCAGCTTAAAGGGGCATCCCAGGAACACTGAAGCTTTCTTT
clone_size: -; j_call: TRBJ1-6; d_call: -; v_call: TRBV19; cdr3_aa: CASTGQLNSPLHF; cdr3_nt: TGTGCCAGTACTGGACAGCTTAATTCACCCCTCCACTTT
clone_size: once; j_call: TRBJ2-3; d_call: -; v_call: TRBV7-3; cdr3_aa: CASSPNQGVAQYF; cdr3_nt: TGTGCCAGCAGCCCCAACCAAGGGGTGGCGCAGTATTTT
clone_size: -; j_call: TRBJ1-1; d_call: -; v_call: TRBV7-8; cdr3_aa: CASSSPSRDTEAFF; cdr3_nt: TGTGCCAGCAGCTCCCCTAGCCGAGACACTGAAGCTTTCTTT
clone_size: -; j_call: TRBJ2-2; d_call: TRBD1; v_call: TRBV10-3; cdr3_aa: CAITRGSGELFF; cdr3_nt: TGTGCCATCACCAGGGGGTCGGGGGAGCTGTTTTTT
clone_size: -; j_call: TRBJ1-2; d_call: TRBD1; v_call: TRBV4-3; cdr3_aa: CASRPTSGTGNYGYTF; cdr3_nt: TGCGCCAGCAGGCCTACTTCCGGGACAGGGAACTATGGCTACACCTTC
clone_size: few; j_call: TRBJ1-2; d_call: TRBD1; v_call: TRBV12-3/TRBV12-4; cdr3_aa: CASSSGTGHGYTF; cdr3_nt: TGTGCCAGCAGTTCCGGGACAGGGCATGGCTACACCTTC
clone_size: -; j_call: TRBJ1-1; d_call: -; v_call: TRBV4-3; cdr3_aa: CASSQGRGTEAFF; cdr3_nt: TGCGCCAGCAGCCAAGGTAGGGGCACTGAAGCTTTCTTT
clone_size: -; j_call: TRBJ2-5; d_call: TRBD2; v_call: TRBV3-1/TRBV3-2; cdr3_aa: CASSLGLAGGPLGETQYF; cdr3_nt: TGTGCCAGCAGCCTTGGACTAGCGGGGGGGCCACTGGGAGAGACCCAGTACTTC
clone_size: -; j_call: TRBJ1-2; d_call: TRBD1; v_call: TRBV2; cdr3_aa: CATDSGTDARKVGRRIYGYTF; cdr3_nt: TGTGCCACCGACTCCGGGACAGACGCTAGAAAGGTCGGTCGGAGAATTTATGGCTACACCTTC
clone_size: -; j_call: TRBJ1-4; d_call: TRBD1; v_call: TRBV27; cdr3_aa: CASSTGTDLTNEKLFF; cdr3_nt: TGTGCCAGCAGTACCGGGACAGATCTAACTAATGAAAAACTGTTTTTT
clone_size: -; j_call: TRBJ2-5; d_call: -; v_call: TRBV5-6; cdr3_aa: CASSFRGQETQYF; cdr3_nt: TGTGCCAGCAGCTTTCGGGGGCAAGAGACCCAGTACTTC
clone_size: -; j_call: TRBJ1-4; d_call: -; v_call: TRBV19; cdr3_aa: CASKQPTNEKLFF; cdr3_nt: TGTGCCAGCAAGCAACCAACTAATGAAAAACTGTTTTTT
clone_size: few; j_call: TRBJ1-6; d_call: TRBD1; v_call: TRBV3-1/TRBV3-2; cdr3_aa: CASSLLQGTSPLHF; cdr3_nt: TGTGCCAGCAGCCTGTTACAGGGGACTTCACCCCTCCACTTT
clone_size: -; j_call: TRBJ1-2; d_call: -; v_call: TRBV4-2; cdr3_aa: CASSLPRGLGYTF; cdr3_nt: TGTGCCAGCAGCCTCCCAAGAGGACTTGGCTACACCTTC
clone_size: -; j_call: TRBJ2-1; d_call: -; v_call: TRBV5-1; cdr3_aa: CASSLVQNYNEQFF; cdr3_nt: TGCGCCAGCAGCTTGGTACAGAACTACAATGAGCAGTTCTTC
clone_size: -; j_call: TRBJ1-1; d_call: TRBD1; v_call: TRBV7-2; cdr3_aa: CASSLIGQGASTEAFF; cdr3_nt: TGTGCCAGCAGCTTAATCGGACAGGGGGCTAGCACTGAAGCTTTCTTT
clone_size: -; j_call: TRBJ2-5; d_call: TRBD2; v_call: TRBV6-5; cdr3_aa: CASRSGLAIGETQYF; cdr3_nt: TGTGCCAGCAGGTCAGGACTAGCGATAGGAGAGACCCAGTACTTC
clone_size: -; j_call: TRBJ2-2; d_call: TRBD2; v_call: TRBV3-1/TRBV3-2; cdr3_aa: CASSPRGRELFF; cdr3_nt: TGTGCCAGCAGCCCGCGGGGGAGGGAGCTGTTTTTT
clone_size: -; j_call: TRBJ1-1; d_call: -; v_call: TRBV18; cdr3_aa: CASSPRDSGSTEAFF; cdr3_nt: TGTGCCAGCTCACCACGGGACTCAGGGAGCACTGAAGCTTTCTTT
clone_size: -; j_call: TRBJ2-1; d_call: TRBD2; v_call: TRBV7-3; cdr3_aa: CASSLGSGVSYNEQFF; cdr3_nt: TGTGCCAGCAGCTTAGGTAGCGGGGTCTCCTACAATGAGCAGTTCTTC
clone_size: -; j_call: TRBJ2-3; d_call: TRBD2; v_call: TRBV5-1; cdr3_aa: CASSQGGGRTDTQYF; cdr3_nt: TGCGCCAGCAGCCAAGGCGGGGGACGCACAGATACGCAGTATTTT
clone_size: -; j_call: TRBJ1-2; d_call: -; v_call: TRBV7-6; cdr3_aa: CASSAGWLGPLIDGYTF; cdr3_nt: TGTGCCAGCAGCGCAGGGTGGTTGGGCCCCCTGATCGATGGCTACACCTTC
clone_size: -; j_call: TRBJ2-1; d_call: TRBD1; v_call: TRBV19; cdr3_aa: CASRARGQARYEQFF; cdr3_nt: TGTGCCAGTAGAGCCAGGGGGCAGGCTCGGTATGAGCAGTTCTTC
clone_size: -; j_call: TRBJ2-1; d_call: -; v_call: TRBV12-3/TRBV12-4; cdr3_aa: CASIQQGRDEQFF; cdr3_nt: TGTGCCAGCATTCAGCAGGGGAGGGATGAGCAGTTCTTC
clone_size: once; j_call: TRBJ2-3; d_call: TRBD1; v_call: TRBV10-3; cdr3_aa: CAISGDRADTQYF; cdr3_nt: TGTGCCATCAGTGGAGACAGGGCGGATACGCAGTATTTT
clone_size: -; j_call: TRBJ1-1; d_call: -; v_call: TRBV19; cdr3_aa: CASSKSRAESTEAFF; cdr3_nt: TGTGCCAGTAGTAAGTCCCGAGCCGAGAGCACTGAAGCTTTCTTT
clone_size: -; j_call: TRBJ1-1; d_call: -; v_call: TRBV18; cdr3_aa: CASSPQMNTEAFF; cdr3_nt: TGTGCCAGCTCCCCCCAGATGAACACTGAAGCTTTCTTT
clone_size: -; j_call: TRBJ2-2; d_call: TRBD1; v_call: TRBV5-1; cdr3_aa: CASSLPTGETGELFF; cdr3_nt: TGCGCCAGCAGCTTGCCGACAGGGGAAACCGGGGAGCTGTTTTTT
clone_size: -; j_call: TRBJ2-5; d_call: -; v_call: TRBV5-1; cdr3_aa: CASSLATGKQETQYF; cdr3_nt: TGCGCCAGCAGCTTGGCCACAGGGAAACAAGAGACCCAGTACTTC
clone_size: once; j_call: TRBJ1-2; d_call: TRBD1; v_call: TRBV3-1/TRBV3-2; cdr3_aa: CASSQDGGTASNYGYTF; cdr3_nt: TGTGCCAGCAGCCAAGATGGGGGGACAGCCTCTAACTATGGCTACACCTTC
clone_size: -; j_call: TRBJ2-7; d_call: -; v_call: TRBV19; cdr3_aa: CASSGRTTTYEQYF; cdr3_nt: TGTGCCAGTAGTGGGAGGACAACTACCTACGAGCAGTACTTC
clone_size: few; j_call: TRBJ2-7; d_call: -; v_call: TRBV2; cdr3_aa: CASSVPLVPSEQYF; cdr3_nt: TGTGCCAGCAGTGTCCCACTAGTTCCCTCTGAGCAGTACTTC
clone_size: -; j_call: TRBJ1-2; d_call: -; v_call: TRBV4-1; cdr3_aa: CASSQSQVGDNYGYTF; cdr3_nt: TGCGCCAGCAGCCAAAGCCAGGTCGGCGATAACTATGGCTACACCTTC
clone_size: few; j_call: TRBJ2-5; d_call: TRBD1; v_call: TRBV5-1; cdr3_aa: CASSPRPIQGRLQETQYF; cdr3_nt: TGCGCCAGCAGCCCTAGGCCGATACAGGGGCGTCTCCAAGAGACCCAGTACTTC
clone_size: -; j_call: TRBJ1-4; d_call: -; v_call: TRBV24-1; cdr3_aa: CATSDLIAGIEKLFF; cdr3_nt: TGTGCCACCAGTGATTTGATTGCAGGGATTGAAAAACTGTTTTTT
clone_size: once; j_call: TRBJ2-1; d_call: TRBD2; v_call: TRBV18; cdr3_aa: CASSPQTLAGGYNEQFF; cdr3_nt: TGTGCCAGCTCACCGCAGACTCTAGCGGGAGGTTACAATGAGCAGTTCTTC
clone_size: few; j_call: TRBJ2-2; d_call: TRBD1; v_call: TRBV5-1; cdr3_aa: CASSSGQALDGELFF; cdr3_nt: TGCGCCAGCAGCTCGGGACAGGCTTTGGACGGGGAGCTGTTTTTT
clone_size: -; j_call: TRBJ1-2; d_call: -; v_call: TRBV11-2; cdr3_aa: CASSRSPTGGIYGYTF; cdr3_nt: TGTGCCAGCAGCCGAAGCCCGACGGGAGGGATCTATGGCTACACCTTC
clone_size: -; j_call: TRBJ2-2; d_call: TRBD2; v_call: TRBV5-4; cdr3_aa: CASSGTFSGGGTGELFF; cdr3_nt: TGTGCCAGCAGCGGAACCTTTAGCGGGGGAGGCACCGGGGAGCTGTTTTTT
clone_size: -; j_call: TRBJ2-5; d_call: TRBD2; v_call: TRBV6-4; cdr3_aa: CASSLTSGGRETQYF; cdr3_nt: TGTGCCAGCAGCCTAACTAGCGGGGGACGGGAGACCCAGTACTTC
clone_size: once; j_call: TRBJ2-1; d_call: TRBD2; v_call: TRBV7-3; cdr3_aa: CASSPWGRDYNEQFF; cdr3_nt: TGTGCCAGCAGCCCGTGGGGGAGGGACTACAATGAGCAGTTCTTC